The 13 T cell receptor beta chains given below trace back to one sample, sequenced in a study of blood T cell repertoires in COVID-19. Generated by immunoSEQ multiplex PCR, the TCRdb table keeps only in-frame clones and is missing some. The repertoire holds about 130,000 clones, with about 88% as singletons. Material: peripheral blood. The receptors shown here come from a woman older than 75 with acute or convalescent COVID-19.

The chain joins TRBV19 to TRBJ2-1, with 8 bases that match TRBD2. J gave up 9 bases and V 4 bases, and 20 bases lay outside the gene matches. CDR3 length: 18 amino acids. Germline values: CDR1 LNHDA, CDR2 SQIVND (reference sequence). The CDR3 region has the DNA TGTGCCAGTAGTAATCTTCGTCTCGGGGGGGGAGTTCAATCTGAGCAGTTCTTC. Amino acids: CASSNLRLGGGVQSEQFF.

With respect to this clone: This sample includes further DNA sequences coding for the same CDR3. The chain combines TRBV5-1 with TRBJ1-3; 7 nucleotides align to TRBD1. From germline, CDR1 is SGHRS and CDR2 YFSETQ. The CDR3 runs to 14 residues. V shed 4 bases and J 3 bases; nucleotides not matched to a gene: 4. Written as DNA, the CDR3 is TGCGCCAGCAGCCGAACAGGGGATGGAAACACCATATATTTT. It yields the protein CASSRTGDGNTIYF. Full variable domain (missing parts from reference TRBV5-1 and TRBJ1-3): KAGVTQTPRYLIKTRGQQVTLSCSPISGHRSVSWYQQTPGQGLQFLFEYFSETQRNKGNFPGRFSGRQFSNSRSEMNVSTLELGDSALYLCASSRTGDGNTIYFGEGSWLTVV.

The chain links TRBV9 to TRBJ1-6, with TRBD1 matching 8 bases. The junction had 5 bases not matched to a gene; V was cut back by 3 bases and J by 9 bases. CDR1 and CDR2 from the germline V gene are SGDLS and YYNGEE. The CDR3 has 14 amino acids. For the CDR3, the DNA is TGTGCCAGCAGCGAAAGGACAGGGACTTCACCCCTCCACTTT. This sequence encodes CASSERTGTSPLHF.

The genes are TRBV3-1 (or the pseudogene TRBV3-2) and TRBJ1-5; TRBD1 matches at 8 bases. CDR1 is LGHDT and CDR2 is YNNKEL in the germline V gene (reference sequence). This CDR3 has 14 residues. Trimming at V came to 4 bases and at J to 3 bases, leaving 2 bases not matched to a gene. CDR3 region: CASSRQGNNQPQHF. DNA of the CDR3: TGTGCCAGCAGCCGACAGGGGAACAATCAGCCCCAGCATTTT.

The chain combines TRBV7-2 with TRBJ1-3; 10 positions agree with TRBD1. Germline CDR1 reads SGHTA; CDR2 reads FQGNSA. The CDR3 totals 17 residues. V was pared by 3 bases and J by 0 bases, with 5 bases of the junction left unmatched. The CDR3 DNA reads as TGTGCCAGCAGCTTCTCCGGGACAGGGGCCTCTGGAAACACCATATATTTT. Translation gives CASSFSGTGASGNTIYF. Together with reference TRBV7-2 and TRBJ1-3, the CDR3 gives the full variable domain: GAGVSQSPSNKVTEKGKDVELRCDPISGHTALYWYRQSLGQGLEFLIYFQGNSAPDKSGLPSDRFSAERTGGSVSTLTIQRTQQEDSAVYLCASSFSGTGASGNTIYFGEGSWLTVV.

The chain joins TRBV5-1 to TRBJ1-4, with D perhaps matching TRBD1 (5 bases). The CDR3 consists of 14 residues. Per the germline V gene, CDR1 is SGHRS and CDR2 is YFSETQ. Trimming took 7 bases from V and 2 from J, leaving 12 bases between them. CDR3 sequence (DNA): TGCGCCAGCGGGAGGGACGGCACTAATGAAAAACTGTTTTTT. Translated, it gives CASGRDGTNEKLFF.

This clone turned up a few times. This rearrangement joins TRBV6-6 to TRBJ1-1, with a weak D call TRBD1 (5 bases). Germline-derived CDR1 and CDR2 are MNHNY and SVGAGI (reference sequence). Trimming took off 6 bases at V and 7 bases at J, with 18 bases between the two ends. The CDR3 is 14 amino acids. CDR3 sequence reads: CASRISGPPGEAFF. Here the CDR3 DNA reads TGTGCCAGCAGAATCTCAGGGCCCCCTGGTGAAGCTTTCTTT.

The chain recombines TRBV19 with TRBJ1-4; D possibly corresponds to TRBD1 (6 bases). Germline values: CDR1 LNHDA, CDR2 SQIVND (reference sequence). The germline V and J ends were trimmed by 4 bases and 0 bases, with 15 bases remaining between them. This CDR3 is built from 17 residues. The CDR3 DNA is TGTGCCAGTAGTACACTGGACAGTTACTCAACTAATGAAAAACTGTTTTTT. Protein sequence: CASSTLDSYSTNEKLFF.

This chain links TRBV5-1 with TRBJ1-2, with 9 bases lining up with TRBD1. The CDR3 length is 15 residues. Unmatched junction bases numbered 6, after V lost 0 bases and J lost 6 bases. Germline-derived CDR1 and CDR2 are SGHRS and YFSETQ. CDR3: CASSLGSGTGHGYTF. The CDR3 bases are TGCGCCAGCAGCTTGGGGTCCGGGACAGGGCATGGCTACACCTTC.

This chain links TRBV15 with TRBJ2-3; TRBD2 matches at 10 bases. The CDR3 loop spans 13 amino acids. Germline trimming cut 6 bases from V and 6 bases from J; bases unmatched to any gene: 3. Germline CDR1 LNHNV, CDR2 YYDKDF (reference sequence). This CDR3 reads CATRAGGLDTQYF. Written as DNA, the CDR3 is TGTGCCACCAGAGCGGGAGGGCTTGATACGCAGTATTTT.

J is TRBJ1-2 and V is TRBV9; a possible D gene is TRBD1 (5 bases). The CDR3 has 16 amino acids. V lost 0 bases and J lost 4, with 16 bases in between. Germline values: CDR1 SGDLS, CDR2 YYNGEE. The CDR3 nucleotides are TGTGCCAGCAGCGTAGATATTGGAGGGGTACCCTATGGCTACACCTTC. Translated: CASSVDIGGVPYGYTF.

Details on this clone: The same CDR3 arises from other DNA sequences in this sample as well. The CDR3 loop reads CSAREETQYF. In nucleotides, the CDR3 is TGCAGTGCTAGGGAGGAGACCCAGTACTTC. The chain joins TRBV20-1 to TRBJ2-5; the D is unclear. CDR1 is DFQATT, CDR2 SNEGSKA, per germline (reference sequence). The V gene lost 3 bases and the J gene lost 5 bases, with 4 bases spanning the gap. The CDR3 loop spans 10 amino acids.

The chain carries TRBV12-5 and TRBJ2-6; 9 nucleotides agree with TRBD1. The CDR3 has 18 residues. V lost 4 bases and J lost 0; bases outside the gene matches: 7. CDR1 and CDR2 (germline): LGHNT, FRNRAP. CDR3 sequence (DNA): TGTGCTAGTGGTTGGTTAACAGGGGGCGGCTCTGGGGCCAACGTCCTGACTTTC. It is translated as CASGWLTGGGSGANVLTF.